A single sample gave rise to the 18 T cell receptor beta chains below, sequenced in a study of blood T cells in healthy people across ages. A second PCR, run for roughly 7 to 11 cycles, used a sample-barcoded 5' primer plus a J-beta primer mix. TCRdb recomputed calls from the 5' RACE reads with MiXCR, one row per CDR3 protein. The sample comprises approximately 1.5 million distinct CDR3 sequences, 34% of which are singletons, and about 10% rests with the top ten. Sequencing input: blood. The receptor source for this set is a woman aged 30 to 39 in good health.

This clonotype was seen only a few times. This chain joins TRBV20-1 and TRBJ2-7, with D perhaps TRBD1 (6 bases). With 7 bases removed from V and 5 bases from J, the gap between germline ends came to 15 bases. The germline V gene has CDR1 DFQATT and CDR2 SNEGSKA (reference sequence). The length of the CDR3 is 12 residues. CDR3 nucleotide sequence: TGCAGTGTTCCGGGACAAACCCACGAGCAGTACTTC. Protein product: CSVPGQTHEQYF.

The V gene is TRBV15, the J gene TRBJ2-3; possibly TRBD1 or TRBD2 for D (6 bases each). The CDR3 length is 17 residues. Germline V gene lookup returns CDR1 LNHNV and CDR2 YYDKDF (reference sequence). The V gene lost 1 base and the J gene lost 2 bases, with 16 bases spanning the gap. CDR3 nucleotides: TGTGCCACCAGCAGAGGGGTCTCGGGGGCAACCACAGATACGCAGTATTTT. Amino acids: CATSRGVSGATTDTQYF. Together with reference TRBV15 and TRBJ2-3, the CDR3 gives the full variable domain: DAMVIQNPRYQVTQFGKPVTLSCSQTLNHNVMYWYQQKSSQAPKLLFHYYDKDFNNEADTPDNFQSRRPNTSFCFLDIRSPGLGDTAMYLCATSRGVSGATTDTQYFGPGTRLTVL.

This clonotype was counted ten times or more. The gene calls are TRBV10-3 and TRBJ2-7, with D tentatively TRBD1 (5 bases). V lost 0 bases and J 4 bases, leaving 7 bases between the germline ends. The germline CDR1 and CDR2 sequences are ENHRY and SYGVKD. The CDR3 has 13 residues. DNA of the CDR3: TGTGCCATCAGTGAGTCGACAGATTACGAGCAGTACTTC. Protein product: CAISESTDYEQYF.

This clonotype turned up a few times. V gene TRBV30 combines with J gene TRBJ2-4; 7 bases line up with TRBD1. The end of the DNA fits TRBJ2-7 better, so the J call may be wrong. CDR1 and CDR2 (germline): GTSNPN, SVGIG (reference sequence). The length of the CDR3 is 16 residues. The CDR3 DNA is TGTGCCTGGAGTGTACGGGGACAGAGCCTTACTAACGAGCAGTACTTC. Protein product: CAWSVRGQSLTNEQYF.

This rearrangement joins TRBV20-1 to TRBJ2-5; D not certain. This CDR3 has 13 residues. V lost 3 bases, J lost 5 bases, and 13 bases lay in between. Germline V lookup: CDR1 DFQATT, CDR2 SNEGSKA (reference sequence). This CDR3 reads CSASGVYRETQYF. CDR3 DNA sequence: TGCAGTGCTAGTGGTGTCTATAGGGAGACCCAGTACTTC.

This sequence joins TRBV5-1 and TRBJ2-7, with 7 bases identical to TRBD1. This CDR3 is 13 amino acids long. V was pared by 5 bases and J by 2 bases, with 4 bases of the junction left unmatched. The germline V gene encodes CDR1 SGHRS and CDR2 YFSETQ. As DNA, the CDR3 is TGCGCCAGCAGACGGGACAGACCCTACGAGCAGTACTTC. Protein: CASRRDRPYEQYF.

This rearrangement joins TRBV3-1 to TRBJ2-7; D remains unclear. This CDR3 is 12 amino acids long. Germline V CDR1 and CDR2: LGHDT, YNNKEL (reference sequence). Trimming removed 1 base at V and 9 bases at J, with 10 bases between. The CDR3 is CASSQGVRGQYF. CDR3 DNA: TGTGCCAGCAGCCAAGGTGTGCGCGGGCAGTACTTC.

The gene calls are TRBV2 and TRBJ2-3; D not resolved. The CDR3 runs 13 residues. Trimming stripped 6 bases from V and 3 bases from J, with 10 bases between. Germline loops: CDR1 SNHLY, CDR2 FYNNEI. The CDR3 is CASRAQQTDTQYF. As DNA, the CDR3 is TGTGCCAGCAGGGCACAGCAGACAGATACGCAGTATTTT.

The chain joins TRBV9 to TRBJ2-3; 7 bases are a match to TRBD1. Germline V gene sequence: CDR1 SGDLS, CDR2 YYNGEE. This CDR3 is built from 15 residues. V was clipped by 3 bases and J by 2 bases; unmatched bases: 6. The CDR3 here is CASSATGDSTDTQYF. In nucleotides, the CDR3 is TGTGCCAGCAGCGCTACAGGGGATTCCACAGATACGCAGTATTTT.

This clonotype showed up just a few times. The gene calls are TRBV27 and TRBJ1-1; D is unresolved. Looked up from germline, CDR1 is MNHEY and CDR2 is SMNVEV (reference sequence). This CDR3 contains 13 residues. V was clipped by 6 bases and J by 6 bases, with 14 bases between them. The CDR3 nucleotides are TGTGCCAGCAGCGGGCTAGGTGCTGCTGAAGCTTTCTTT. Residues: CASSGLGAAEAFF.

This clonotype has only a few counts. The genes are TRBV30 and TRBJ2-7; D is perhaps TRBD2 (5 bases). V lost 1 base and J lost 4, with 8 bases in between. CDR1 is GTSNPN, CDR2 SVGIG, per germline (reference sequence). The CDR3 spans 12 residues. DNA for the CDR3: TGTGCCTGGAGTGACCGGGGATACGAGCAGTACTTC. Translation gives CAWSDRGYEQYF.

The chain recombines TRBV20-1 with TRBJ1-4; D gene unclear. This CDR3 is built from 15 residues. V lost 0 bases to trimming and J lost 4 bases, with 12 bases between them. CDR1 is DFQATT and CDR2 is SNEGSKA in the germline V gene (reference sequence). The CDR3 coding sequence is TGCAGTGCTAGAGATACCTGGGCCGTTAATGAAAAACTGTTTTTT. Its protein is CSARDTWAVNEKLFF.

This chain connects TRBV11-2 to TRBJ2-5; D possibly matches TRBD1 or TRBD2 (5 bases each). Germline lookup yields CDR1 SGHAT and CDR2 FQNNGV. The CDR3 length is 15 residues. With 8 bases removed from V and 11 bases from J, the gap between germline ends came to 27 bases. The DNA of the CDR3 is TGTGCCAGCTGCCAGAAGGGGAGCGTGCTGGGAGAGCAGTACTTC. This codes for CASCQKGSVLGEQYF.

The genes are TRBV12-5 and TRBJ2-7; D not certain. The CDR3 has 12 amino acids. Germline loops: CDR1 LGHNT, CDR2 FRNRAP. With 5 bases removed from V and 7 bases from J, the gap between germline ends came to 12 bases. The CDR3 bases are TGTGCTAGTGGTGTGGGCCTGGCAGAGCAGTACTTC. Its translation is CASGVGLAEQYF. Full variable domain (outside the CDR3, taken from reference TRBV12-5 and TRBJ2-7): DARVTQTPRHKVTEMGQEVTMRCQPILGHNTVFWYRQTMMQGLELLAYFRNRAPLDDSGMPKDRFSAEMPDATLATLKIQPSEPRDSAVYFCASGVGLAEQYFGPGTRLTVT.

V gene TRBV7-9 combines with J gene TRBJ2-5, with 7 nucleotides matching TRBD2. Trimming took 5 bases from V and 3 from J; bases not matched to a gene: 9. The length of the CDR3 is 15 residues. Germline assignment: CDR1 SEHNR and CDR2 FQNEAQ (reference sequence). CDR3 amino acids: CASSPTAGVEETQYF. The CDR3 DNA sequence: TGTGCCAGCAGCCCGACTGCGGGGGTGGAAGAGACCCAGTACTTC. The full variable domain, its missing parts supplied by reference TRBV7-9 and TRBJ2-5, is DTGVSQNPRHKITKRGQNVTFRCDPISEHNRLYWYRQTLGQGPEFLTYFQNEAQLEKSRLLSDRFSAERPKGSFSTLEIQRTEQGDSAMYLCASSPTAGVEETQYFGPGTRLLVL.

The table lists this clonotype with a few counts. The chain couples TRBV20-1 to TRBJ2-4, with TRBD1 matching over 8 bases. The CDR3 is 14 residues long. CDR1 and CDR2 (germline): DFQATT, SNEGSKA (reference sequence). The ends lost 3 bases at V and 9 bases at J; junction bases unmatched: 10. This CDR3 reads CSARNRGQVGIQYF. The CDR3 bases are TGCAGTGCTAGGAACAGGGGACAGGTGGGCATTCAGTACTTC.

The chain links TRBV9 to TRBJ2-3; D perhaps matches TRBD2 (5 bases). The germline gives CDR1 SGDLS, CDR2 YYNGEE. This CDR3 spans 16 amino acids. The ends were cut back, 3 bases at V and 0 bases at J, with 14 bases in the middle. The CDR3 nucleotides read TGTGCCAGCAGCGCATTCACTAGAACTAGCACAGATACGCAGTATTTT. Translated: CASSAFTRTSTDTQYF.

CDR3 bases: TGTGCCAGCAGCTTACATCCTCTCGGGACAGCCAAACCCTCTGGGGCCAACGTCCTGACTTTC. This sequence encodes CASSLHPLGTAKPSGANVLTF. This sequence joins TRBV11-2 and TRBJ2-6, with 7 bases lining up with TRBD1. With V trimmed by 2 bases and J by 0 bases, 16 bases remained unmatched. The germline CDR1 and CDR2 sequences are SGHAT and FQNNGV. This CDR3 has 21 amino acids.